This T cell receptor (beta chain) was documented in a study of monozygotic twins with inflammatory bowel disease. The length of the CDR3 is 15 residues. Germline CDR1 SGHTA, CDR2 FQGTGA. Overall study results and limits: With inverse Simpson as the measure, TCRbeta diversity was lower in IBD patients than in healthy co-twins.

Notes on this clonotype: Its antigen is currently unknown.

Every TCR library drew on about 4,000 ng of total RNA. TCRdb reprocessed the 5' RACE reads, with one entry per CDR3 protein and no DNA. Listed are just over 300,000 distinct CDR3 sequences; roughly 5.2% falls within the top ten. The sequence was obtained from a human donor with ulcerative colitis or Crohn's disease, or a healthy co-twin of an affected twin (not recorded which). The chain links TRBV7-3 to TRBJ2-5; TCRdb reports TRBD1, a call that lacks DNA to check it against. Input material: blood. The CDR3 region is CASSLTRQGMETQYF.